The clone carrying this T cell receptor (beta chain) was seen just once. The source of the sample is a study of blood T cell repertoires in COVID-19. Per the germline V gene, CDR1 is SGHNT and CDR2 is YYREEE (reference sequence). The CDR3 totals 15 residues. V lost 0 bases and J lost 2, with 12 bases in between. The method was immunoSEQ multiplex PCR; TCRdb's version includes in-frame clones alone and lacks a portion of them. In the table there are about 190,000 clones, less than 80% of which are singletons. The sample consisted of peripheral blood. The V gene is TRBV5-4, the J gene TRBJ2-7, with D tentatively TRBD2 (6 bases). The sequence derives from a woman in her 50s with acute or convalescent COVID-19. The CDR3 nucleotides read TGTGCCAGCAGCTTGGGGTTAGCGGCTACCTACGAGCAGTACTTC. It codes for CASSLGLAATYEQYF.